One and the same sample provided the 28 T cell receptor beta chains below, sequenced in a study of blood T cell repertoires in COVID-19. The method was immunoSEQ multiplex PCR; TCRdb's version includes in-frame clones alone and lacks a portion of them. The table lists approximately 100,000 clones, approximately 86% of them singletons, with approximately 2.6% in the top ten. The sequenced sample was PBMCs or T cells enriched from blood (not recorded which). These receptors all stem from a woman aged 45-65 years who had recovered from COVID-19.

As DNA, the CDR3 is TGCGCCAGCAGCTCCCCCGGCTCCAGCGCGAACACCGGGGAGCTGTTTTTT. This encodes CASSSPGSSANTGELFF. The chain has TRBV5-1 and TRBJ2-2, with D hard to call. Germline V gene data show CDR1 as SGHRS and CDR2 as YFSETQ. The CDR3 runs to 17 residues. V was cut by 3 bases and J by 0 bases, with 15 bases left in between.

The chain combines TRBV15 with TRBJ2-3; maybe TRBD2 (5 bases). The V gene lost 0 bases and the J gene lost 6 bases, with 10 bases spanning the gap. This CDR3 spans 14 amino acids. The germline gives CDR1 LNHNV, CDR2 YYDKDF (reference sequence). The DNA for the CDR3 is TGTGCCACCAGCAGAGATTGGGGAGTGGATACGCAGTATTTT. Its protein is CATSRDWGVDTQYF.

The chain links TRBV6-5 to TRBJ2-7; TRBD1 matches 10 bases. The germline V gene encodes CDR1 MNHEY and CDR2 SVGAGI. V gave up 6 bases and J gave up 2 bases; unmatched junction bases: 4. The CDR3 sequence is 14 residues long. CDR3 coding DNA: TGTGCCAGCAGAAAGGGACAGGGGACCTACGAGCAGTACTTC. It translates to CASRKGQGTYEQYF.

The chain links TRBV6-2 or TRBV6-3 to TRBJ2-2, with TRBD2 identical over 9 bases. Losses at the gene ends were 0 bases for V and 5 bases for J; bases not matched to a gene: 7. Per the germline V gene, CDR1 is MNHEY and CDR2 is SVGEGT. This CDR3 is 17 amino acids long. CDR3 amino acids: CASSYSSGSVGTGELFF. The CDR3 nucleotides are TGTGCCAGCAGTTACTCTAGCGGGAGCGTCGGAACCGGGGAGCTGTTTTTT.

This clone appeared once. This chain connects TRBV6-1 to TRBJ1-2; no firm D call. This CDR3 has 13 residues. Trimming took off 5 bases at V and 7 bases at J, with 14 bases between the two ends. Germline CDR1 is MNHNS and CDR2 is SASEGT. In DNA form, the CDR3 reads TGTGCCAGCAGTTCCTCGGGTCTCGGTGGCTACACCTTC. It encodes CASSSSGLGGYTF.

J is TRBJ2-3 and V is TRBV28; the match to TRBD1 covers 7 bases. Germline CDR1 and CDR2: MDHEN and SYDVKM. The CDR3 contains 15 residues. Trimming removed 2 bases from V and 6 bases from J; junction bases left unmatched: 8. This chain's CDR3 is CASSLDTGVMDTQYF. CDR3 DNA: TGTGCCAGCAGTTTAGATACAGGGGTCATGGATACGCAGTATTTT.

The rearrangement joins TRBV4-1 to TRBJ1-2; TRBD1 might be the D (5 bases). The germline V gene has CDR1 MGHRA and CDR2 YSYEKL. This CDR3 is 15 amino acids long. The V end was cut by 1 base, the J end by 5 bases, with 14 bases between. CDR3 in amino acids: CASSQGGTVKYGYTF. CDR3 nucleotides: TGCGCCAGCAGCCAAGGCGGGACGGTGAAGTATGGCTACACCTTC.

Only one count was recorded for this clone. The genes are TRBV5-4 and TRBJ1-6; no reliable D call. V lost 3 bases, J lost 7 bases, and 14 bases lay in between. The CDR3 totals 15 residues. Germline V CDR1 and CDR2: SGHNT, YYREEE (reference sequence). The DNA of the CDR3 is TGTGCCAGCAGCTGGGCATCCAAGAACAATTCACCCCTCCACTTT. This sequence encodes CASSWASKNNSPLHF. Full variable domain (outside the CDR3, taken from reference TRBV5-4 and TRBJ1-6): ETGVTQSPTHLIKTRGQQVTLRCSSQSGHNTVSWYQQALGQGPQFIFQYYREEENGRGNFPPRFSGLQFPNYSSELNVNALELDDSALYLCASSWASKNNSPLHFGNGTRLTVT.

The chain combines TRBV6-5 with TRBJ2-7; D might be TRBD1 (6 bases). Trimming removed 5 bases at V and 4 bases at J, with 9 bases between. Germline V gene sequence: CDR1 MNHEY, CDR2 SVGAGI. This CDR3 is 12 amino acids long. The CDR3 loop is CASSRTDYEQYF. DNA for the CDR3: TGTGCCAGCAGTCGGACAGATTACGAGCAGTACTTC.

This chain connects TRBV7-9 to TRBJ2-1; 14 bases line up with TRBD2. Trimming took 4 bases from V and 8 from J; bases not matched to a gene: 4. The germline V gene has CDR1 SEHNR and CDR2 FQNEAQ (reference sequence). The CDR3 spans 15 residues. Written as DNA, the CDR3 is TGTGCCAGCAGCTCGACTAGCGGGGGGGCTCATGAGCAGTTCTTC. Its protein product is CASSSTSGGAHEQFF.

The chain has TRBV6-5 and TRBJ2-2; D gene ambiguous. Germline V CDR1 and CDR2: MNHEY, SVGAGI. The germline V and J ends were trimmed by 6 bases and 6 bases, with 11 bases remaining between them. This CDR3 has 13 amino acids. CDR3 sequence (DNA): TGTGCCAGCAGCCCCTCGGTGGCCGGGGAGCTGTTTTTT. Its translation is CASSPSVAGELFF.

The chain's CDR3 is CASSMGTANFLRPLHF. DNA of the CDR3: TGTGCCAGTAGTATGGGGACAGCGAATTTTCTAAGGCCCCTCCACTTT. This chain links TRBV19 with TRBJ1-6, with 7 bases that match TRBD1. The junction had 15 bases not matched to a gene; V was cut back by 3 bases and J by 13 bases. The germline V gene has CDR1 LNHDA and CDR2 SQIVND (reference sequence). The CDR3 loop spans 16 amino acids. Based on the CDR3 plus reference TRBV19 and TRBJ1-6, the full variable domain is DGGITQSPKYLFRKEGQNVTLSCEQNLNHDAMYWYRQDPGQGLRLIYYSQIVNDFQKGDIAEGYSVSREKKESFPLTVTSAQKNPTAFYLCASSMGTANFLRPLHFGNGTRLTVT.

This sequence joins TRBV28 and TRBJ2-1; TRBD2 matches 13 bases. Germline lookup yields CDR1 MDHEN and CDR2 SYDVKM. CDR3 size: 16 residues. V lost 2 bases and J lost 7; bases outside the gene matches: 5. CDR3 DNA: TGTGCCAGCAGTTTACCCGGGACTAGCGGGACGAATGAGCAGTTCTTC. It encodes CASSLPGTSGTNEQFF. The full variable domain, with the rest looked up from reference TRBV28 and TRBJ2-1, is DVKVTQSSRYLVKRTGEKVFLECVQDMDHENMFWYRQDPGLGLRLIYFSYDVKMKEKGDIPEGYSVSREKKERFSLILESASTNQTSMYLCASSLPGTSGTNEQFFGPGTRLTVL.

This chain joins TRBV7-3 and TRBJ1-1; 9 bases align to TRBD1. The CDR3 runs to 15 residues. Germline CDR1 SGHTA, CDR2 FQGTGA. The V segment lost 2 bases and the J segment 4 bases; nucleotides outside the gene matches: 5. The CDR3 region is CASSLEQGAATEAFF. In nucleotides, the CDR3 is TGTGCCAGCAGCTTAGAACAGGGGGCCGCCACTGAAGCTTTCTTT.

V gene TRBV29-1 combines with J gene TRBJ2-7; 9 nucleotides align to TRBD2. J gave up 7 bases and V 5 bases, and 9 bases lay outside the gene matches. The CDR3 length is 13 residues. CDR1 and CDR2 from the germline V gene are SQVTM and ANQGSEA. This chain's CDR3 is CSVSASGTLEQYF. The CDR3 nucleotides read TGCAGCGTTAGTGCTAGCGGGACTTTGGAGCAGTACTTC.

The chain joins TRBV6-1 to TRBJ1-3; TRBD1 agrees at 7 bases. The CDR3 is 18 residues long. CDR1 and CDR2 from the germline V gene are MNHNS and SASEGT. The junction had 13 bases not matched to a gene; V was cut back by 4 bases and J by 1 base. CDR3 residues: CASSVRQGGVPSGNTIYF. CDR3 coding DNA: TGTGCCAGCAGTGTACGACAGGGAGGTGTCCCATCTGGAAACACCATATATTTT.

The J gene is TRBJ2-1, the V gene TRBV27, with 10 bases fitting TRBD1. CDR1 MNHEY and CDR2 SMNVEV come from the germline V gene (reference sequence). V lost 3 bases to trimming and J lost 7 bases; unmatched junction nucleotides: 6. CDR3 size: 15 residues. This chain's CDR3 is CASSLGTGAGNEQFF. As DNA, the CDR3 is TGTGCCAGCAGTTTGGGGACAGGGGCGGGGAATGAGCAGTTCTTC.

The rearrangement links TRBV6-5 to TRBJ1-1; weak D call: TRBD1 (6 bases). Germline-derived CDR1 and CDR2 are MNHEY and SVGAGI. The CDR3 runs to 15 residues. The V end lost 4 bases, the J end lost 0 bases, and 12 bases lay between the germline ends. The CDR3 sequence: CASSLTGTMNTEAFF. CDR3 nucleotides: TGTGCCAGCAGTTTGACAGGAACGATGAACACTGAAGCTTTCTTT.

This clone was picked up one time. The chain is built from TRBV7-2 and TRBJ1-2, with TRBD1 as a possible D gene (6 bases). This CDR3 comprises 14 residues. Germline CDR1 and CDR2: SGHTA and FQGNSA. The ends were cut back, 5 bases at V and 2 bases at J, with 12 bases in the middle. CDR3 sequence (DNA): TGTGCCAGCAGCCCAGGGGTAGGGAACTATGGCTACACCTTC. Translated, it gives CASSPGVGNYGYTF. Full variable domain (missing parts from reference TRBV7-2 and TRBJ1-2): GAGVSQSPSNKVTEKGKDVELRCDPISGHTALYWYRQSLGQGLEFLIYFQGNSAPDKSGLPSDRFSAERTGGSVSTLTIQRTQQEDSAVYLCASSPGVGNYGYTFGSGTRLTVV.

The rearrangement uses TRBV7-2 and TRBJ2-1; 9 positions match TRBD2. Losses at the gene ends were 4 bases for V and 7 bases for J; bases not matched to a gene: 8. CDR1 is SGHTA and CDR2 is FQGNSA in the germline V gene. The CDR3 spans 15 residues. The CDR3, as DNA: TGTGCCAGCAGCTGGGGACTAGCCATACGGAATGAGCAGTTCTTC. Translating it yields CASSWGLAIRNEQFF.

This chain links TRBV5-1 with TRBJ1-1, with 10 bases fitting TRBD1. V lost 1 base to trimming and J lost 1 base; unmatched junction nucleotides: 10. The CDR3 totals 18 residues. Germline V gives CDR1 SGHRS, CDR2 YFSETQ. CDR3 region: CASSLTTGGLGWNTEAFF. The CDR3 DNA is TGCGCCAGCAGCTTGACGACAGGGGGCTTGGGGTGGAACACTGAAGCTTTCTTT.

The chain recombines TRBV5-1 with TRBJ2-2; TRBD2 matches at 8 bases. In germline, CDR1 is SGHRS, CDR2 YFSETQ. The length of the CDR3 is 15 residues. Trimming cost V 4 bases and J 2 bases; bases outside gene matches: 4. The CDR3 DNA reads TGCGCCAGCAGCCACGGACTAGCAAACACCGGGGAGCTGTTTTTT. This gives the protein CASSHGLANTGELFF. The full variable domain, in which reference TRBV5-1 and TRBJ2-2 provide the parts outside the CDR3, is KAGVTQTPRYLIKTRGQQVTLSCSPISGHRSVSWYQQTPGQGLQFLFEYFSETQRNKGNFPGRFSGRQFSNSRSEMNVSTLELGDSALYLCASSHGLANTGELFFGEGSRLTVL.

The V and J genes are TRBV7-9 and TRBJ1-3; unclear D gene. Trimming removed 8 bases at V and 0 bases at J, with 17 bases between. CDR3 length: 16 amino acids. Per germline, CDR1 SEHNR and CDR2 FQNEAQ (reference sequence). The CDR3 bases are TGTGCCAGCGGTTTTCCCCGGGGAAGCTCTGGAAACACCATATATTTT. Its translation is CASGFPRGSSGNTIYF.

The chain has TRBV2 and TRBJ2-7; TRBD2 is a possible D gene (5 bases). The germline CDR1 and CDR2 sequences are SNHLY and FYNNEI. V gave up 8 bases and J gave up 0 bases, with 11 bases separating them. CDR3 length: 13 residues. The CDR3 spells CASESGSSYEQYF. The CDR3 nucleotides read TGTGCCAGCGAATCGGGGAGCTCCTACGAGCAGTACTTC.

The chain links TRBV5-1 to TRBJ1-2, with D perhaps matching TRBD1 (5 bases). The CDR3 covers 13 residues. The V and J ends lost 3 bases and 6 bases respectively, with 12 bases between them. Germline CDR1 and CDR2: SGHRS and YFSETQ. The CDR3 is CASSWGGTDGYTF. The CDR3 DNA is TGCGCCAGCAGCTGGGGGGGTACGGATGGCTACACCTTC.

This clone was found once. CDR3 loop: CASSQEGEGWVVAFF. The CDR3 coding sequence is TGTGCCAGCAGCCAAGAGGGGGAGGGGTGGGTAGTAGCTTTCTTT. The V and J genes are TRBV14 and TRBJ1-1; a possible D gene is TRBD1 (5 bases). The CDR3 covers 15 residues. Germline values: CDR1 SGHDN, CDR2 FVKESK. V dropped 0 bases and J dropped 10 bases, with 18 bases sitting between them.

The chain recombines TRBV7-2 with TRBJ2-7; D not resolved. V lost 5 bases and J lost 0, with 11 bases in between. Germline assignment: CDR1 SGHTA and CDR2 FQGNSA. This CDR3 is built from 14 residues. DNA of the CDR3: TGTGCCAGCAGCCGTCAGGAAAGCTCCTACGAGCAGTACTTC. This translates into CASSRQESSYEQYF.

This chain connects TRBV24-1 to TRBJ1-2, with 7 bases aligning to TRBD1. The CDR3 sequence is 14 residues long. Germline V CDR1 and CDR2: KGHDR, SFDVKD. Trimming at V came to 7 bases and at J to 4 bases, leaving 8 bases not matched to a gene. In DNA form, the CDR3 reads TGTGCCACCAGCGCACAGGGGAGTAGCTATGGCTACACCTTC. Protein product: CATSAQGSSYGYTF.